The T cell receptor (beta chain) under discussion was sequenced for a study of cytomegalovirus exposure and HLA in healthy donors. Study observations and caveats: Relative to the approximately 700-donor mean, N-insertions were reportedly fewer in an Asian-associated ancestry cluster in a later analysis. Presence/absence analyses took donor sequencing depth as roughly uniform.

With 60 Vbeta and 13 Jbeta primers, the PCR was carried out. Measured with immunoSEQ multiplex PCR; TCRdb has only the in-frame clones, and not every one. This sample has tens of thousands of clones, with 80% found just once. The V end lost 1 base, the J end lost 2 bases, and 9 bases lay between the germline ends. The CDR3 is made up of 14 amino acids. Looked up from germline, CDR1 is WSHSY and CDR2 is SAAADI. A word on this clone: Its matching antigen is unknown.

The J gene is TRBJ2-7, the V gene TRBV10-2; D is undetermined. This clonotype was obtained from a man younger than 45 in good health and CMV-seronegative. Input material: PBMCs. The DNA of the CDR3 is TGCGCCAGCAGTGAGTTGGCTGCAACCTACGAGCAGTACTTC. It encodes CASSELAATYEQYF.